This TCR beta chain originates from a study of blood T cell repertoires in COVID-19. Looking at the study overall: Both acute and convalescent COVID-19 samples were obtained from the United States, Italy and Spain. T cells, B-cell-depleted T cells, or PBMCs supplied cDNA or gDNA.

Methods used by the authors: By means of reference gene primer amplification, nucleated cell counts were estimated. TCRdb's copy holds only in-frame clones and misses some; the assay was immunoSEQ multiplex PCR. That table furnishes V, J and clone size, whereas the DNA furnished D and trimming. The repertoire includes fewer than 70,000 clones, 85% of them detected once, and more than 20% sits in the top ten. The V gene lost 4 bases and the J gene lost 4 bases, with 7 bases spanning the gap. Germline-derived CDR1 and CDR2 are SGHTA and FQGNSA. CDR3 length: 12 amino acids. The TCR originated in a man in his fifties or sixties with acute or convalescent COVID-19. V is TRBV7-2 and J is TRBJ1-2; no reliable D call. The sample comprised peripheral blood. CDR3 protein: CASSSNSYGYTF. CDR3 in DNA: TGTGCCAGCAGCTCCAACTCCTATGGCTACACCTTC.